The table lists the clone carrying this T cell receptor beta chain with a few counts. Its antigen is as yet unknown. Trimming took 10 bases from V and 5 from J; bases not matched to a gene: 4. Germline assignment: CDR1 SGHTA and CDR2 FQGTGA. This CDR3 is 12 amino acids long. This specimen belongs to a study of cytotoxic CD8 clonotypes in ibrutinib-treated CLL. Study-level information: Mean values per sample were 250,000 to 300,000 productive templates and 94,082 productive rearrangements. General study findings and limits: Increased clonality at ibrutinib response gave way to a return toward baseline at progression. Sustained-remission and progressing patients had unequal sampling times.

Assay: immunoSEQ multiplex PCR; the TCRdb copy retains only in-frame clones and omits some. The sample records some 200,000 clones, around 72% being singletons. The clonotype was recovered from a human donor with chronic lymphocytic leukemia. This rearrangement joins TRBV7-3 to TRBJ2-2; 7 positions match TRBD1. The sequencing used PBMCs, collected after 24 months of ibrutinib treatment. This CDR3 reads CAIQTGTGELFF. In nucleotides, the CDR3 is TGTGCCATCCAGACAGGGACCGGGGAGCTGTTTTTT.